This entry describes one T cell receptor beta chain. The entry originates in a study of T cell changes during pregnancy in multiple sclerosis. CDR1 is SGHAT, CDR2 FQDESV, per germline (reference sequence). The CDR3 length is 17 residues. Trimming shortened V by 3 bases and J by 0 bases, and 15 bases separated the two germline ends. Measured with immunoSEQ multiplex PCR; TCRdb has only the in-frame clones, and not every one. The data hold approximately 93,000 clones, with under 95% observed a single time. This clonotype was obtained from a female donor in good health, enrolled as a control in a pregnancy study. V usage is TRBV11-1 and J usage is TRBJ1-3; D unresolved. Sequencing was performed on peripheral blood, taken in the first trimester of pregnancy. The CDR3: CASSFVRGRDSGNTIYF. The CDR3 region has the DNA TGTGCCAGCAGCTTCGTTCGAGGGAGGGACTCTGGAAACACCATATATTTT.